Here is one T cell receptor beta chain with its context. The antigen remains undetermined. The CDR3 has 14 amino acids. V was cut by 5 bases and J by 2 bases, with 10 bases left in between. The germline V gene has CDR1 SQVTM and CDR2 ANQGSEA. This record belongs to a study of post-analysis software for immune sequencing data. Study information: Included among the disease courses, which were recorded for the cohort, were relapsing-remitting, secondary progressive and progressive-relapsing multiple sclerosis.

Unique molecular identifiers tagged the TCR beta cDNA libraries. TCRdb analysed the PCR reads with MiXCR anew, one entry per CDR3 protein. The sample contains under 650,000 distinct CDR3 sequences, 44% of which appear only once. Regarding the study as a whole: A significant reduction in normalized Chao1 diversity was observed in multiple sclerosis patients versus controls. Included in a set of about 5 TRBV segments more frequent in patients than controls were TRBV5-6, TRBV5-1 and TRBV20-1.

The TCR was taken from a girl between 10 and 17 years old with multiple sclerosis. Input material: blood. The V call is TRBV29-1, the J call TRBJ2-6, with D tentatively TRBD1 (6 bases). The CDR3 reads CSVTSGAGANVLTF. The CDR3 bases are TGCAGCGTTACTTCAGGGGCTGGGGCCAACGTCCTGACTTTC.